This T cell receptor (beta chain) was identified during a study of shared clonotypes between healthy human individuals. Study-level findings and limits: Clonotype sharing across a few donors was observed for about 4.8% of naive CD4 clonotypes. Some clonotypes were shared by all four sorted-subset donors, while others were not shared. The non-shared ones had lower generation probabilities than the shared ones.

This CDR3 has 13 amino acids. Trimming shortened V by 2 bases and J by 11 bases, and 13 bases separated the two germline ends. Germline V gives CDR1 MDHEN, CDR2 SYDVKM. Sequencing was performed with immunoSEQ multiplex PCR; in TCRdb, only in-frame clones are kept and a portion is missing. Counted here are around 990,000 clones, roughly 80% occurring once; the ten biggest clones make up roughly 0.82%. On this clone itself: Antigen unknown.

The V and J genes are TRBV28 and TRBJ1-5; D gene ambiguous. The TCR originated in a man between 18 and 35 years old in good health. Some clones in this sample may be carry-over from other donors' samples. Material: memory CD4+ T cells from PBMCs. Subset in this sample: CD45RA-negative fraction. CDR3 nucleotides: TGTGCCAGCAGTTTACGAAACAACGATGCCCAGCATTTT. Protein product: CASSLRNNDAQHF.